Listed here is a single TCR beta chain. The target antigen is unknown. Isolated RNA was reverse transcribed into cDNA used as the sequencing template. The protocol was immunoSEQ multiplex PCR, while the TCRdb copy is restricted to in-frame clones and leaves out a portion. There are thousands of clones in the sample; roughly 70% occur only once, and 20% to 25% lies in the top ten. This CDR3 comprises 17 residues. V was pared by 4 bases and J by 0 bases, with 16 bases between. CDR1 is SGHNT, CDR2 YYREEE, per germline (reference sequence). The data were taken from a study of CD8+ T cells in alopecia areata. Study as a whole: Oral tofacitinib (5 to 10 mg twice daily) was administered to treated patients.

Findings of the study overall: Shared TCR sequences were less clear between patients than in mice, possibly partly from HLA diversity.

Alopecia areata patients provided lesional scalp punch biopsies and peripheral blood, both collected for the study. The TCR sequence derives from a human donor with alopecia areata. The sequencing used skin, collected at week 0. The chain employs TRBV5-4 and TRBJ2-2; a weak D match, TRBD1 (6 bases). The DNA for the CDR3 is TGTGCCAGCAGCCCACCTCGGACAGACACGAACACCGGGGAGCTGTTTTTT. It is translated as CASSPPRTDTNTGELFF.